The 23 T cell receptor beta chains presented below share a single source sample, sequenced in a study of radiotherapy plus CTLA-4 blockade in lung cancer. Profiling relied on immunoSEQ multiplex PCR, and the TCRdb table lists in-frame clones only, not all of them. The profile shows about 80,000 clones, approximately 86% of them singletons. The source material was peripheral blood, sampled from a patient treated with radiotherapy plus ipilimumab. Receptor source: a human donor with non-small cell lung cancer who had stable disease on radiotherapy plus ipilimumab.

Points on this clone: Other DNA sequences in the sample encode the same CDR3. The rearrangement links TRBV2 to TRBJ1-2; no firm D call. The CDR3 extends over 12 amino acids. With 4 bases removed from V and 2 bases from J, the gap between germline ends came to 5 bases. CDR1 is SNHLY, CDR2 FYNNEI, per germline. The DNA for the CDR3 is TGTGCCAGCAGTGGGCAGAACTATGGCTACACCTTC. Protein: CASSGQNYGYTF.

The chain links TRBV2 to TRBJ1-2; maybe TRBD1 (5 bases). V was shortened by 1 base and J by 6 bases, with 6 bases between the two germline ends. The CDR3 totals 12 residues. Germline CDR1 reads SNHLY; CDR2 reads FYNNEI. Here the CDR3 reads CASSEEGNGYTF. The DNA for the CDR3 is TGTGCCAGCAGTGAAGAGGGGAATGGCTACACCTTC.

The V call is TRBV5-1, the J call TRBJ1-6; D is perhaps TRBD1 (5 bases). CDR3 length: 13 amino acids. Germline V gene sequence: CDR1 SGHRS, CDR2 YFSETQ. The V gene lost 4 bases and the J gene lost 10 bases, with 12 bases spanning the gap. CDR3 coding DNA: TGCGCCAGCAGCCTGGGGCGGGAGTCACCCCTCCACTTT. This gives the protein CASSLGRESPLHF. Looking up the rest from reference TRBV5-1 and TRBJ1-6 gives the full variable domain: KAGVTQTPRYLIKTRGQQVTLSCSPISGHRSVSWYQQTPGQGLQFLFEYFSETQRNKGNFPGRFSGRQFSNSRSEMNVSTLELGDSALYLCASSLGRESPLHFGNGTRLTVT.

The rearrangement joins TRBV7-2 to TRBJ2-5; 7 nucleotides agree with TRBD1. The V gene end was trimmed by 5 bases and the J gene end by 2 bases; junction bases not matched to a gene: 8. The CDR3 spans 15 residues. CDR1 SGHTA and CDR2 FQGNSA come from the germline V gene. CDR3 region: CASSPGTVVQETQYF. The CDR3 DNA reads TGTGCCAGCAGCCCCGGGACAGTTGTGCAAGAGACCCAGTACTTC. Complete variable domain (other parts from reference TRBV7-2 and TRBJ2-5): GAGVSQSPSNKVTEKGKDVELRCDPISGHTALYWYRQSLGQGLEFLIYFQGNSAPDKSGLPSDRFSAERTGGSVSTLTIQRTQQEDSAVYLCASSPGTVVQETQYFGPGTRLLVL.

The V gene is TRBV11-1, the J gene TRBJ2-3, with 10 bases that match TRBD2. Trimming took 2 bases from V and 4 from J; bases not matched to a gene: 6. This CDR3 region has 16 residues. The germline CDR1 and CDR2 sequences are SGHAT and FQDESV (reference sequence). CDR3 nucleotides: TGTGCCAGCAGCTTATTGCCTAGCGGGGGATCAGATACGCAGTATTTT. Amino acid sequence: CASSLLPSGGSDTQYF.

V gene TRBV18 combines with J gene TRBJ2-7; D unclear. The V gene lost 3 bases and the J gene lost 0 bases, with 12 bases spanning the gap. The germline gives CDR1 KGHSH, CDR2 LQKENI. There are 15 residues in the CDR3. CDR3 in amino acids: CASSPLRRLSYEQYF. The CDR3 DNA is TGTGCCAGCTCACCCCTGAGACGTCTCTCCTACGAGCAGTACTTC.

This sequence joins TRBV21-1 and TRBJ2-3. TRBV21-1 is a listed pseudogene. This CDR3 is 12 amino acids long. CDR3 nucleotides: TGTGCCAGCAGCACACCCACAGATACGCAGTATTTT. Residues: CASSTPTDTQYF.

V gene TRBV18 combines with J gene TRBJ1-4, with D tentatively TRBD1 (5 bases). The germline gives CDR1 KGHSH, CDR2 LQKENI. Trimming cost V 2 bases and J 6 bases, with 13 bases left between them. The CDR3 sequence is 15 residues long. In DNA form, the CDR3 reads TGTGCCAGCTCACCAGGGGCGGCAAGAGATGAAAAACTGTTTTTT. As protein: CASSPGAARDEKLFF. The whole variable domain, filled in from reference TRBV18 and TRBJ1-4, reads NAGVMQNPRHLVRRRGQEARLRCSPMKGHSHVYWYRQLPEEGLKFMVYLQKENIIDESGMPKERFSAEFPKEGPSILRIQQVVRGDSAAYFCASSPGAARDEKLFFGSGTQLSVL.

The chain joins TRBV5-1 to TRBJ2-5; D not resolved. CDR1 is SGHRS, CDR2 YFSETQ, per germline. V lost 1 base to trimming and J lost 4 bases, with 8 bases between them. The CDR3 sequence is 13 residues long. The CDR3 nucleotides read TGCGCCAGCAGCTTGCTTGGTACAGAGACCCAGTACTTC. Its protein is CASSLLGTETQYF. The full variable domain, with the rest looked up from reference TRBV5-1 and TRBJ2-5, is KAGVTQTPRYLIKTRGQQVTLSCSPISGHRSVSWYQQTPGQGLQFLFEYFSETQRNKGNFPGRFSGRQFSNSRSEMNVSTLELGDSALYLCASSLLGTETQYFGPGTRLLVL.

Only a few counts were recorded for this clone. The V call is TRBV18, the J call TRBJ1-2; D perhaps matches TRBD1 (6 bases). The CDR3 contains 16 residues. Germline V CDR1 and CDR2: KGHSH, LQKENI. Deletions cut 1 base from V and 3 bases from J, with 15 bases between. The CDR3 spells CASSPRPRGLDYGYTF. In nucleotides, the CDR3 is TGTGCCAGCTCACCACGTCCCAGGGGCTTGGACTATGGCTACACCTTC.

This clone was seen a few times. The chain is built from TRBV5-4 and TRBJ1-1; TRBD1 might be the D (6 bases). Germline V lookup: CDR1 SGHNT, CDR2 YYREEE (reference sequence). The CDR3 totals 15 residues. V shed 0 bases and J shed 0 bases, with 9 bases lying between them. CDR3 coding DNA: TGTGCCAGCAGCTTGGACAGGGACATGAACACTGAAGCTTTCTTT. It translates to CASSLDRDMNTEAFF. The entire variable domain, with the rest obtained from reference TRBV5-4 and TRBJ1-1, is as follows: ETGVTQSPTHLIKTRGQQVTLRCSSQSGHNTVSWYQQALGQGPQFIFQYYREEENGRGNFPPRFSGLQFPNYSSELNVNALELDDSALYLCASSLDRDMNTEAFFGQGTRLTVV.

The V gene is TRBV27, the J gene TRBJ2-4; D not resolved. V was trimmed by 3 bases and J by 3 bases, leaving 9 bases between them. The germline gives CDR1 MNHEY, CDR2 SMNVEV (reference sequence). This CDR3 comprises 14 residues. The CDR3 spells CASSLPGYKNIQYF. CDR3 nucleotide sequence: TGTGCCAGCAGTTTGCCGGGCTACAAAAACATTCAGTACTTC.

The V gene is TRBV10-2, the J gene TRBJ2-4, with 9 bases lining up with TRBD1. Germline values: CDR1 WSHSY, CDR2 SAAADI. Losses at the gene ends were 6 bases for V and 1 base for J; bases not matched to a gene: 7. The CDR3 consists of 16 residues. The CDR3 here is CASRDFGQGAKNIQYF. Written as DNA, the CDR3 is TGCGCCAGCAGGGACTTCGGACAGGGGGCCAAAAACATTCAGTACTTC.

The chain employs TRBV9 and TRBJ1-5; 8 positions match TRBD1. The J segment lost 4 bases and the V segment lost 4 bases, leaving 4 bases of the junction unmatched. Germline CDR1 is SGDLS and CDR2 is YYNGEE. The CDR3 runs to 14 residues. The CDR3 DNA reads as TGTGCCAGCAGCCCTGGGGACAGGAATCAGCCCCAGCATTTT. It specifies CASSPGDRNQPQHF.

The chain employs TRBV4-2 and TRBJ2-7; 9 bases match TRBD2. The V gene's germline CDR1 is LGHNA and CDR2 YNFKEQ. V was clipped by 3 bases and J by 0 bases; unmatched bases: 3. The CDR3 is made up of 15 amino acids. The CDR3 protein is CASSQGAGGSYEQYF. The CDR3 DNA is TGTGCCAGCAGCCAGGGAGCGGGGGGCTCCTACGAGCAGTACTTC.

This clone turned up a few times. The rearrangement uses TRBV19 and TRBJ1-5, with D maybe TRBD1 (6 bases). The CDR3 is made up of 14 amino acids. Between the trimmed V and J ends, which lost 11 bases and 4 bases, there was a span of 18 bases. Germline assignment: CDR1 LNHDA and CDR2 SQIVND (reference sequence). CDR3 DNA: TGTGCCGCTACTCGGGGGGGCCCAAATCAGCCCCAGCATTTT. Encoded protein: CAATRGGPNQPQHF.

The genes are TRBV2 and TRBJ2-7; 7 bases are shared with TRBD1. The V segment lost 4 bases and the J segment 2 bases; nucleotides outside the gene matches: 5. The germline V gene encodes CDR1 SNHLY and CDR2 FYNNEI. This CDR3 spans 14 amino acids. The CDR3 bases are TGTGCCAGCAGTGCACAGGGGCTCACCTACGAGCAGTACTTC. Protein: CASSAQGLTYEQYF.

The chain uses TRBV10-3 and TRBJ1-5; D gene uncertain. Germline CDR1 ENHRY, CDR2 SYGVKD. There are 14 residues in the CDR3. V dropped 5 bases and J dropped 2 bases, with 10 bases sitting between them. The CDR3 bases are TGTGCCATCAGTAAAGGAGGTGGCAATCAGCCCCAGCATTTT. It is translated as CAISKGGGNQPQHF.

CDR3 sequence reads: CASSERMAEAFF. In DNA form, the CDR3 reads TGCGCCAGCAGTGAGCGGATGGCTGAAGCTTTCTTT. The J gene is TRBJ1-1, the V gene TRBV10-2; D uncertain. Germline CDR1 reads WSHSY; CDR2 reads SAAADI. V was cut by 2 bases and J by 6 bases, with 7 bases left in between. The CDR3 totals 12 residues.

This sequence joins TRBV19 and TRBJ2-3; TRBD2 agrees at 7 bases. The CDR3 extends over 16 amino acids. Germline assignment: CDR1 LNHDA and CDR2 SQIVND (reference sequence). The J segment lost 0 bases and the V segment lost 1 base, leaving 4 bases of the junction unmatched. The CDR3 protein is CASSIGRRGSTDTQYF. In DNA form, the CDR3 reads TGTGCCAGTAGTATAGGACGGCGGGGGAGCACAGATACGCAGTATTTT.

The V gene is TRBV5-1, the J gene TRBJ2-1, with D unclear. The germline V gene has CDR1 SGHRS and CDR2 YFSETQ. V was cut by 0 bases and J by 5 bases, with 9 bases left in between. CDR3 length: 14 amino acids. CDR3 in amino acids: CASSLEPANNEQFF. CDR3 bases: TGCGCCAGCAGCTTGGAGCCGGCGAACAATGAGCAGTTCTTC.

The genes are TRBV4-1 and TRBJ2-7, with D perhaps matching TRBD1 (5 bases). Germline-derived CDR1 and CDR2 are MGHRA and YSYEKL. V shed 3 bases and J shed 4 bases, with 10 bases lying between them. The CDR3 runs 13 residues. The CDR3 region has the DNA TGCGCCAGCAGCCAGGAACGACAGTACGAGCAGTACTTC. It encodes CASSQERQYEQYF.

This CDR3 reads CASSFRTGWAGELFF. CDR3 DNA sequence: TGTGCCAGCAGCTTTCGGACAGGGTGGGCCGGGGAGCTGTTTTTT. The genes are TRBV11-2 and TRBJ2-2, with 8 bases fitting TRBD1. The CDR3 totals 15 residues. J gave up 6 bases and V 3 bases, and 6 bases lay outside the gene matches. Germline lookup yields CDR1 SGHAT and CDR2 FQNNGV.